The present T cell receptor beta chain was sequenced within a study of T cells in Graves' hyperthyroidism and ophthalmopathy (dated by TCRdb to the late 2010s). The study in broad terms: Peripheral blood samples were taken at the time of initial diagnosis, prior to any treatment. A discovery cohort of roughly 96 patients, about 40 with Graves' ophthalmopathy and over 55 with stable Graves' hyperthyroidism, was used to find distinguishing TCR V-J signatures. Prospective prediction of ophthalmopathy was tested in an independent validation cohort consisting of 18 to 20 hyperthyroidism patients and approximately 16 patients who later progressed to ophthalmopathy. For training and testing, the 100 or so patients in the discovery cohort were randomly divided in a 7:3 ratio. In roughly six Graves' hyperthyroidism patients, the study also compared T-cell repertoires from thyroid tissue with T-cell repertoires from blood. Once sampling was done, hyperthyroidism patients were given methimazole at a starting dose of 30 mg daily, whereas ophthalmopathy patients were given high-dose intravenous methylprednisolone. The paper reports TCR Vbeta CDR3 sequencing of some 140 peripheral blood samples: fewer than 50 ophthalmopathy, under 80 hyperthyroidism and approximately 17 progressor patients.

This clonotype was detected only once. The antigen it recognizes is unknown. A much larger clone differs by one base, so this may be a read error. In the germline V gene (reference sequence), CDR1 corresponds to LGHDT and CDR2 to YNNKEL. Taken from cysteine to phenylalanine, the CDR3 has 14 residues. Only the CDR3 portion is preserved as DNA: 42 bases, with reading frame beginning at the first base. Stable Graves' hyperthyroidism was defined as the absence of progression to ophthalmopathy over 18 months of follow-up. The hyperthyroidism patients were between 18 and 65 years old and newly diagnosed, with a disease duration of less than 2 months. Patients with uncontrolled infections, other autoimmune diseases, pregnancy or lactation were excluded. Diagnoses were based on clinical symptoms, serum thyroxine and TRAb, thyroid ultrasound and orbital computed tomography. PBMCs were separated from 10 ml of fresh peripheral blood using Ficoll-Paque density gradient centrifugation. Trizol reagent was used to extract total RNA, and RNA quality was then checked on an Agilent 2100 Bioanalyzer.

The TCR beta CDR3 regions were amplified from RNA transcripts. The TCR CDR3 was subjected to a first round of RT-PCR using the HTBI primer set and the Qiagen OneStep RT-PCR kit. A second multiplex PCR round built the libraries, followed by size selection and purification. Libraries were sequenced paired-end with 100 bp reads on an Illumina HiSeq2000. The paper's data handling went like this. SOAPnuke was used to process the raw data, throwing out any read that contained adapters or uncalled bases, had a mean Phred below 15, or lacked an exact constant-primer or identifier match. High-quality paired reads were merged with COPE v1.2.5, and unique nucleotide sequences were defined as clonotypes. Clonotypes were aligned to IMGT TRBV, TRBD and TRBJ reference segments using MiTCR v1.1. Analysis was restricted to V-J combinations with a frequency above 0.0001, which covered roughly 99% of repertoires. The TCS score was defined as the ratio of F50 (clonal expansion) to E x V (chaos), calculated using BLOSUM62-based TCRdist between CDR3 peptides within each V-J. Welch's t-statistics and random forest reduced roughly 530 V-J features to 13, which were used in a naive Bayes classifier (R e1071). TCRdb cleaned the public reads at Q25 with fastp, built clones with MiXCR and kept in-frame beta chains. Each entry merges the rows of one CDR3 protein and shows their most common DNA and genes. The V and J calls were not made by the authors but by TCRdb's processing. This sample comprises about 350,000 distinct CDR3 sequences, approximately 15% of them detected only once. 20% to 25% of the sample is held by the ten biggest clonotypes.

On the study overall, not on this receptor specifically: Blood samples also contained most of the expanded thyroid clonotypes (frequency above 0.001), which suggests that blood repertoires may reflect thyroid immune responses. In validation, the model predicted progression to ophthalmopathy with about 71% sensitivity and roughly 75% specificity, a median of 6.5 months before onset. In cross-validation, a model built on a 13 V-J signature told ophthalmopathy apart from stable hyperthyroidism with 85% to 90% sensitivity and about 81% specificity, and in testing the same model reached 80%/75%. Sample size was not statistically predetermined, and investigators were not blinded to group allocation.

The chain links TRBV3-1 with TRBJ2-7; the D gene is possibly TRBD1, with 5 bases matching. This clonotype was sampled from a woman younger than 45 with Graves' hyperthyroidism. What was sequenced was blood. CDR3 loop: CASSQRGRSCEQYF. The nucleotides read TGTGCCAGCAGCCAAAGGGGTAGGTCCTGCGAGCAGTACTTC.